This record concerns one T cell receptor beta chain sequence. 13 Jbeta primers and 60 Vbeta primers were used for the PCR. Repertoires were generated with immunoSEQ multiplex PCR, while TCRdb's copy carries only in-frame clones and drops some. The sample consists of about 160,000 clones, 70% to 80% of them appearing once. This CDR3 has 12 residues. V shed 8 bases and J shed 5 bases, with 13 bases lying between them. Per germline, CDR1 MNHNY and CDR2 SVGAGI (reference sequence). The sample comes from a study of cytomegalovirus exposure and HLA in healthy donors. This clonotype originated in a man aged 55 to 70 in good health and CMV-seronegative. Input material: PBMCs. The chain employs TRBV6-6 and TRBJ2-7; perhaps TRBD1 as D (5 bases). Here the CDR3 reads CASLKAGNEQYF. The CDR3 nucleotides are TGTGCCAGCCTGAAAGCAGGGAACGAGCAGTACTTC.